These T cell receptor beta chains were read from a single sample in a study of response to subunit inactivated influenza vaccine. One entry per CDR3 protein results from TCRdb running MiXCR on the RT-PCR reads. The table includes about 310,000 distinct CDR3 sequences, roughly 20% detected once. Material: PBMCs from blood, obtained approximately 20 months after vaccination. The receptor source for this set is a man between 50 and 69 years old who received an inactivated influenza vaccine. The CDR3 runs from the conserved cysteine through the conserved F or W. Each record gives: V gene, J gene, clone size, D gene, CDR3 protein, CDR3 DNA. The D gene is left open where the match is weak. The listing skips clone size in some rows; elsewhere it reads once, few, many or a size class.

TRBV7-2	TRBJ2-5	few	-	CASSLVVKETQYF	TGTGCCAGCAGCTTAGTGGTGAAAGAGACCCAGTACTTC
TRBV18	TRBJ2-1	few	-	CASSPGTLEQFF	TGTGCCAGCTCACCGGGTACTCTTGAGCAGTTCTTC
TRBV4-3	TRBJ1-4	-	-	CASSVRQDEKLFF	TGCGCCAGCAGCGTCAGACAGGATGAAAAACTGTTTTTT
TRBV30	TRBJ1-2	-	-	CACRGTAIYTF	TGTGCCTGTAGGGGGACGGCTATCTACACCTTC
TRBV11-2	TRBJ2-4	-	-	CASSGGPKNIQYF	TGTGCCAGCAGCGGGGGGCCCAAAAACATTCAGTACTTC
TRBV4-2	TRBJ1-2	-	-	CASSQERTGQGYGYTF	TGTGCCAGCAGCCAAGAACGAACAGGCCAGGGCTATGGCTACACCTTC
TRBV19	TRBJ1-5	-	-	CASKQGSNQPQHF	TGTGCCAGTAAACAGGGTAGCAATCAGCCCCAGCATTTT
TRBV4-3	TRBJ1-5	many	-	CASSQDWGARNQPQHF	TGCGCCAGCAGCCAAGATTGGGGGGCTCGCAATCAGCCCCAGCATTTT
TRBV3-1	TRBJ1-1	many	-	CASSQDLTLSGGAFF	TGTGCCAGCAGCCAAGATCTCACTTTGTCCGGAGGCGCTTTCTTT
TRBV5-4	TRBJ1-4	-	TRBD1	CATSRTGTNEKLFF	TGTGCCACCTCCCGGACAGGGACTAATGAAAAACTGTTTTTT
TRBV6-1	TRBJ2-7	few	TRBD2	CASGLAVTYEQYF	TGTGCCAGTGGACTAGCGGTTACCTACGAGCAGTACTTC
TRBV10-3	TRBJ1-1	many	TRBD1	CAIQTGMNTEAFF	TGTGCCATACAGACAGGGATGAACACTGAAGCTTTCTTT
TRBV11-3	TRBJ2-7	-	TRBD1	CASSLATGGEQYF	TGTGCCAGCAGCTTAGCGACAGGGGGCGAGCAGTACTTC
TRBV13	TRBJ2-2	few	TRBD1	CASSLGTGTGELFF	TGTGCCAGCAGCTTAGGGACAGGGACCGGGGAGCTGTTTTTT
TRBV3-1	TRBJ1-2	few	TRBD1	CASSLNMDRGLGYTF	TGTGCCAGCAGCCTTAACATGGACAGGGGGCTTGGCTACACCTTC
TRBV18	TRBJ1-6	few	TRBD1	CASSPLQPGQGSSPLHF	TGTGCCAGCTCACCACTTCAACCGGGACAGGGTAGTTCACCCCTCCACTTT
TRBV7-9	TRBJ2-5	-	-	CASSMAGGPQETQYF	TGTGCCAGCAGTATGGCAGGGGGGCCGCAAGAGACCCAGTACTTC
TRBV6-2/TRBV6-3	TRBJ1-1	few	TRBD1	CASSYVSTGTGPNTEAFF	TGTGCCAGCAGTTACGTGAGCACCGGGACAGGGCCGAACACTGAAGCTTTCTTT
TRBV3-1	TRBJ1-5	few	TRBD1	CASSHTGVSNQPQHF	TGTGCCAGCAGCCACACAGGGGTGAGCAATCAGCCCCAGCATTTT
TRBV12-3/TRBV12-4	TRBJ1-1	few	-	CASSFPIMNTEAFF	TGTGCCAGCAGTTTCCCTATCATGAACACTGAAGCTTTCTTT
TRBV6-5	TRBJ1-1	few	TRBD1	CASSHRDSEAFF	TGTGCCAGCAGTCACCGGGACAGTGAAGCTTTCTTT
TRBV28	TRBJ2-3	-	-	CASRGGGGDTQYF	TGTGCCAGCAGAGGGGGGGGTGGGGATACGCAGTATTTT
TRBV6-2/TRBV6-3	TRBJ2-1	-	TRBD2	CASSPPAGVPYNEQFF	TGTGCCAGCAGTCCACCAGCGGGAGTTCCCTACAATGAGCAGTTCTTC
TRBV7-2	TRBJ1-4	few	-	CASSTRSTTNEKLFF	TGTGCCAGCAGCACGAGGAGTACCACTAATGAAAAACTGTTTTTT
TRBV20-1	TRBJ1-1	few	-	CSAPREPRTEAFF	TGCAGTGCTCCGCGGGAACCCAGGACTGAAGCTTTCTTT
TRBV3-1	TRBJ2-5	few	TRBD1	CASSSTGVRETQYF	TGTGCCAGCAGCTCGACAGGGGTAAGAGAGACCCAGTACTTC
TRBV7-6	TRBJ1-1	-	-	CASSQYAGHRAEAFF	TGTGCCAGCAGCCAATATGCGGGACACCGCGCTGAAGCTTTCTTT
TRBV4-2	TRBJ2-2	many	-	CASSQAGANTGELFF	TGTGCCAGCAGCCAAGCAGGGGCGAACACCGGGGAGCTGTTTTTT
TRBV18	TRBJ2-5	few	-	CASSLRTVPETQYF	TGTGCCAGCTCACTCCGGACAGTCCCAGAGACCCAGTACTTC
TRBV20-1	TRBJ1-2	-	-	CSASAGRAYGYTF	TGCAGTGCTAGTGCAGGGCGGGCCTATGGCTACACCTTC
TRBV9	TRBJ1-1	few	-	CASSAGHVNTEAFF	TGTGCCAGCAGTGCGGGACATGTGAACACTGAAGCTTTCTTT
TRBV7-6	TRBJ2-7	-	TRBD2	CASSLAKSGGSYEQYF	TGTGCCAGCAGCTTAGCAAAGAGTGGCGGGAGCTACGAGCAGTACTTC
TRBV2	TRBJ1-3	few	TRBD1	CASGDRAGNTIYF	TGTGCCAGCGGGGACAGGGCTGGAAACACCATATATTTT
TRBV3-1	TRBJ1-6	few	-	CASSQELQGPNSPLHF	TGTGCCAGCAGCCAAGAATTACAGGGACCTAATTCACCCCTCCACTTT
TRBV7-9	TRBJ1-1	few	-	CASSFGGHTEAFF	TGTGCCAGCAGCTTTGGGGGACATACTGAAGCTTTCTTT
TRBV18	TRBJ2-3	-	TRBD1	CASSRPRGGVADTQYF	TGTGCCAGCTCACGCCCCAGAGGGGGCGTCGCAGATACGCAGTATTTT
TRBV7-8	TRBJ1-2	-	TRBD1	CASSTRAWTGASYGYTF	TGTGCCAGCAGCACCCGAGCTTGGACAGGGGCCTCCTATGGCTACACCTTC